Many counts were recorded for the clone carrying this T cell receptor beta chain. Its cognate antigen is unknown. This sample stems from a study of T cell repertoires in cytomegalovirus infection. Study-level information: An indication of both CMV infection and matching HLA type came from public TCR beta signatures.

Study-level points and caveats: Across the ex vivo response, the dominant clonotypes were HLA-C-restricted CMV-specific TCR beta clonotypes.

TCRdb ran MiXCR on the reads and lists one entry per CDR3 protein. The data hold more than 75,000 distinct CDR3 sequences, with around 3.5% observed a single time. The sequencing input was PBMCs. This sequence originates from a human donor in good health (CMV status not recorded). Some clones in this sample may be carry-over from other donors' samples.

CDR3 DNA: TGTGCCAGCAGCCTCCTAGCGGCCACTGAAGCTTTCTTT. Its translation: CASSLLAATEAFF. V gene TRBV28 combines with J gene TRBJ1-1; no clear D. The CDR3 runs 13 residues. Trimming took 6 bases from V and 4 from J, leaving 12 bases between them. CDR1 and CDR2 (germline): MDHEN, SYDVKM. The variable domain in full, with the rest retrieved from reference TRBV28 and TRBJ1-1, is DVKVTQSSRYLVKRTGEKVFLECVQDMDHENMFWYRQDPGLGLRLIYFSYDVKMKEKGDIPEGYSVSREKKERFSLILESASTNQTSMYLCASSLLAATEAFFGQGTRLTVV.